Following are 18 T cell receptor beta chains from one sample sequenced in a study of blood T cell repertoires in COVID-19. Clones were sequenced by immunoSEQ multiplex PCR, and TCRdb holds only the in-frame ones, with some missing. The sample shows about 400,000 clones, 89% of them seen only once. Sequenced sample: peripheral blood. All receptors derive from a man aged 35 to 55 with acute or convalescent COVID-19.

For this clone: A read error may produce the germline difference seen at one junction end. The chain links TRBV7-7 to TRBJ2-7; 9 nucleotides line up with TRBD1. The CDR3 consists of 14 residues. Germline CDR1 reads SSHAT; CDR2 reads FNYEAQ (reference sequence). In nucleotides, the CDR3 is TGTGCTAGCAGCCCGGGGACAGGGCCCTACGAGCAGTACTTC. Translating gives CASSPGTGPYEQYF.

V is TRBV30 and J is TRBJ1-6; no clear D gene. Deletions cut 4 bases from V and 3 bases from J, with 13 bases between. Per germline, CDR1 GTSNPN and CDR2 SVGIG (reference sequence). The CDR3 runs 15 residues. CDR3 coding DNA: TGTGCCTGGAAGTTGTCAGGCATCTATAATTCACCCCTCCACTTT. Translation: CAWKLSGIYNSPLHF.

V usage is TRBV25-1 and J usage is TRBJ1-2; D perhaps matches TRBD1 (6 bases). Trimming cost V 4 bases and J 4 bases, with 10 bases left between them. This CDR3 comprises 13 residues. CDR1 and CDR2 (germline): MGHDK, SYGVNS. CDR3 protein: CASSVNRAYGYTF. In nucleotides, the CDR3 is TGTGCCAGCAGTGTGAACAGGGCCTATGGCTACACCTTC.

This clone was observed once. V and J are TRBV3-1 (or the pseudogene TRBV3-2) and TRBJ2-7, with 10 bases matching TRBD1. Per germline, CDR1 LGHDT and CDR2 YNNKEL (reference sequence). With 4 bases clipped from V and 4 bases from J, the junction kept 7 bases outside the gene matches. The length of the CDR3 is 15 residues. In DNA form, the CDR3 reads TGTGCCAGCAGCCGAATGGGACAGGGGCGGTACGAGCAGTACTTC. Its protein product is CASSRMGQGRYEQYF.

This clone was counted between two and nine times. The rearrangement links TRBV7-2 to TRBJ1-6; 9 bases map to TRBD1. This CDR3 spans 16 amino acids. Germline V gene sequence: CDR1 SGHTA, CDR2 FQGNSA. J was trimmed by 10 bases and V by 5 bases; bases with no gene match: 12. The CDR3 region is CASSLVPGQGQSPLHF. The DNA of the CDR3 is TGTGCCAGCAGCCTCGTCCCGGGACAGGGACAATCACCCCTCCACTTT.

V is TRBV2 and J is TRBJ2-1; TRBD1 matches 10 bases. The CDR3 has 13 amino acids. From germline, CDR1 is SNHLY and CDR2 FYNNEI. Germline trimming cut 8 bases from V and 9 bases from J; bases unmatched to any gene: 7. DNA for the CDR3: TGTGCCAGCGCGGGACAGGGGATCGGTGAGCAGTTCTTC. Its translation: CASAGQGIGEQFF.

V gene TRBV6-5 combines with J gene TRBJ1-1, with D maybe TRBD1 (5 bases). CDR3 length: 12 residues. V was trimmed by 5 bases and J by 1 base, leaving 5 bases between them. From germline, CDR1 is MNHEY and CDR2 SVGAGI. CDR3 DNA sequence: TGTGCCAGCAGTACAGGGAACACTGAAGCTTTCTTT. Encoded protein: CASSTGNTEAFF.

V gene TRBV19 combines with J gene TRBJ1-4; 7 nucleotides line up with TRBD1. This CDR3 has 16 residues. V shed 5 bases and J 3 bases; nucleotides not matched to a gene: 9. The germline gives CDR1 LNHDA, CDR2 SQIVND (reference sequence). The CDR3 reads CASSFRTGSPNEKLFF. CDR3 DNA: TGTGCCAGTAGTTTCCGGACAGGTTCGCCTAATGAAAAACTGTTTTTT.

This clone was seen just once. The rearrangement joins TRBV4-2 to TRBJ1-6; D possibly corresponds to TRBD1 (6 bases). The V end lost 2 bases, the J end lost 0 bases, and 17 bases lay between the germline ends. Germline CDR1 and CDR2: LGHNA and YNFKEQ. This CDR3 has 19 amino acids. In nucleotides, the CDR3 is TGTGCCAGCAGCCAAAATGACAGGTTCACAAGCTCCTATAATTCACCCCTCCACTTT. Its translation is CASSQNDRFTSSYNSPLHF.

DNA for the CDR3: TGCGCCAGCAGCCAAGATCCCCGGACAGGGCGTTCACCCCTCCACTTT. Translation gives CASSQDPRTGRSPLHF. V is TRBV4-1 and J is TRBJ1-6, with TRBD1 identical over 8 bases. With V trimmed by 0 bases and J by 9 bases, 7 bases remained unmatched. Per the germline V gene, CDR1 is MGHRA and CDR2 is YSYEKL. The CDR3 length is 16 residues.

The rearrangement links TRBV27 to TRBJ1-4; a weak D match, TRBD1 (5 bases). The V and J ends lost 2 bases and 4 bases respectively, with 20 bases between them. Looked up from germline, CDR1 is MNHEY and CDR2 is SMNVEV (reference sequence). The CDR3 length is 18 residues. The CDR3 is CASSLMVKGTPLNEKLFF. CDR3 bases: TGTGCCAGCAGTTTAATGGTTAAGGGGACTCCTCTTAATGAAAAACTGTTTTTT.

This rearrangement joins TRBV2 to TRBJ1-1, with 10 bases identical to TRBD1. This CDR3 is 14 amino acids long. The germline V gene encodes CDR1 SNHLY and CDR2 FYNNEI. Trimming took 4 bases from V and 11 from J; bases not matched to a gene: 10. DNA of the CDR3: TGTGCCAGCAGTGTTTCCCGGACAGGGGGGAGCGCTTTCTTT. Protein: CASSVSRTGGSAFF.

CDR3 coding DNA: TGTGCCAGCGCAAGCGGGGGGTCCACAGATACGCAGTATTTT. Translating gives CASASGGSTDTQYF. The V and J genes are TRBV7-2 and TRBJ2-3; 9 nucleotides agree with TRBD2. This CDR3 is built from 14 residues. The germline CDR1 and CDR2 sequences are SGHTA and FQGNSA. The J segment lost 2 bases and the V segment lost 8 bases, leaving 5 bases of the junction unmatched.

The V call is TRBV11-1, the J call TRBJ2-1, with 13 positions matching TRBD2. From germline, CDR1 is SGHAT and CDR2 FQDESV (reference sequence). With 5 bases clipped from V and 8 bases from J, the junction kept 9 bases outside the gene matches. The CDR3 spans 16 residues. CDR3 nucleotide sequence: TGTGCCAGCAGCCGAGATGGGACTAGCGGGACGTATGAGCAGTTCTTC. Its translation: CASSRDGTSGTYEQFF.

This chain joins TRBV13 and TRBJ2-1; possibly TRBD1 for D (6 bases). Germline CDR1 is PRHDT and CDR2 is FYEKMQ (reference sequence). There are 19 residues in the CDR3. V lost 0 bases, J lost 0 bases, and 18 bases lay in between. CDR3 sequence (DNA): TGTGCCAGCAGCTTAGGGGGAGATCAGGGGATCTTCTCCTACAATGAGCAGTTCTTC. As protein: CASSLGGDQGIFSYNEQFF.

The rearrangement links TRBV7-2 to TRBJ1-1; maybe TRBD1 (6 bases). Trimming removed 3 bases at V and 5 bases at J, with 16 bases between. CDR3 size: 15 residues. CDR1 SGHTA and CDR2 FQGNSA come from the germline V gene. The CDR3 sequence: CASSFLLGAGTEAFF. CDR3 DNA sequence: TGTGCCAGCAGCTTTCTCTTGGGGGCTGGGACTGAAGCTTTCTTT. The entire variable domain, with the rest obtained from reference TRBV7-2 and TRBJ1-1, is as follows: GAGVSQSPSNKVTEKGKDVELRCDPISGHTALYWYRQSLGQGLEFLIYFQGNSAPDKSGLPSDRFSAERTGGSVSTLTIQRTQQEDSAVYLCASSFLLGAGTEAFFGQGTRLTVV.

The chain links TRBV5-1 to TRBJ2-7; 9 nucleotides match TRBD1. Trimming cost V 7 bases and J 5 bases; bases outside gene matches: 4. The CDR3 contains 12 residues. CDR1 and CDR2 from the germline V gene are SGHRS and YFSETQ. The CDR3 DNA reads as TGCGCCAGCCGCAGGACAGGGGACGAGCAGTACTTC. This gives the protein CASRRTGDEQYF.

V usage is TRBV29-1 and J usage is TRBJ1-1; no reliable D call. Germline assignment: CDR1 SQVTM and CDR2 ANQGSEA. This CDR3 is built from 10 residues. The V gene lost 5 bases and the J gene lost 10 bases, with 11 bases spanning the gap. CDR3 region: CSVYEIAAFF. CDR3 sequence (DNA): TGCAGCGTTTACGAGATCGCAGCTTTCTTT.